Listed below are T cell receptor beta chains from one sample, sequenced in a study of CD8 T cells in Susac syndrome. Via MiXCR, TCRdb re-called the immunoSEQ multiplex PCR reads, giving one row per CDR3 protein. The profile shows approximately 190,000 distinct CDR3 sequences, approximately 94% of them singletons. The sample was CD4+ T cells from PBMCs. These receptor sequences come from a human donor with Susac syndrome. The CDR3 runs from the conserved cysteine through the conserved F or W. Each record gives: V gene, clone size, D gene, J gene, CDR3 protein, CDR3 DNA. D genes are given only for firm matches. Clone sizes are given selectively: once, few, many, or a class where the clone is expanded.

v_call: TRBV29-1
clone_size: -
d_call: -
j_call: TRBJ1-5
cdr3_aa: CSVESGPNQPQHF
cdr3_nt: TGCAGCGTTGAGTCAGGGCCCAATCAGCCCCAGCATTTT

v_call: TRBV4-3
clone_size: -
d_call: TRBD2
j_call: TRBJ2-5
cdr3_aa: CASSPTGGPPETQYF
cdr3_nt: TGCGCCAGCAGTCCTACGGGGGGGCCTCCAGAGACCCAGTACTTC

v_call: TRBV30
clone_size: once
d_call: TRBD2
j_call: TRBJ2-7
cdr3_aa: CAWSFSSGGVFSYEQYF
cdr3_nt: TGTGCCTGGAGTTTCTCTAGCGGGGGGGTTTTCTCCTACGAGCAGTACTTC

v_call: TRBV20-1
clone_size: -
d_call: TRBD2
j_call: TRBJ2-2
cdr3_aa: CSARTSGGFGELFF
cdr3_nt: TGCAGTGCTCGGACTAGCGGGGGTTTCGGGGAGCTGTTTTTT

v_call: TRBV3-1
clone_size: -
d_call: -
j_call: TRBJ1-1
cdr3_aa: CASSHDPGHPKPTEAFF
cdr3_nt: TGTGCCAGCAGCCACGACCCGGGACACCCGAAGCCCACTGAAGCTTTCTTT

v_call: TRBV19
clone_size: -
d_call: -
j_call: TRBJ2-3
cdr3_aa: CASSLTGPRTITDTQYF
cdr3_nt: TGTGCCAGTAGTCTTACAGGTCCCAGGACCATCACAGATACGCAGTATTTT

v_call: TRBV5-1
clone_size: -
d_call: TRBD1
j_call: TRBJ1-1
cdr3_aa: CASSSRGGTEAFF
cdr3_nt: TGCGCCAGCAGCTCCAGGGGGGGAACTGAAGCTTTCTTT

v_call: TRBV5-1
clone_size: once
d_call: TRBD2
j_call: TRBJ2-7
cdr3_aa: CASSPGGDAYEQYF
cdr3_nt: TGCGCCAGCAGCCCGGGGGGGGATGCCTACGAGCAGTACTTC

v_call: TRBV11-2
clone_size: -
d_call: -
j_call: TRBJ2-3
cdr3_aa: CASSVSGTHPTDTQYF
cdr3_nt: TGTGCCAGCAGCGTCTCCGGGACCCACCCCACAGATACGCAGTATTTT

v_call: TRBV6-1
clone_size: -
d_call: -
j_call: TRBJ2-6
cdr3_aa: CAIAPRGTSGANVLTF
cdr3_nt: TGTGCCATCGCCCCCAGGGGGACTTCGGGGGCCAACGTCCTGACTTTC

v_call: TRBV7-9
clone_size: -
d_call: -
j_call: TRBJ1-2
cdr3_aa: CASSSLDSGGTF
cdr3_nt: TGTGCCAGCAGCTCGCTAGACAGCGGGGGCACCTTC

v_call: TRBV15
clone_size: -
d_call: TRBD1
j_call: TRBJ1-2
cdr3_aa: CATSRDLWDRVYGYTF
cdr3_nt: TGTGCCACCAGCAGAGATCTTTGGGACAGGGTTTATGGCTACACCTTC

v_call: TRBV29-1
clone_size: -
d_call: TRBD2
j_call: TRBJ2-7
cdr3_aa: CSVEGLADEQYF
cdr3_nt: TGCAGCGTTGAGGGACTAGCGGACGAGCAGTACTTC

v_call: TRBV29-1
clone_size: -
d_call: -
j_call: TRBJ2-7
cdr3_aa: CSGGAGLEQYF
cdr3_nt: TGCAGCGGGGGGGCAGGGTTGGAGCAGTACTTC

v_call: TRBV28
clone_size: -
d_call: -
j_call: TRBJ2-1
cdr3_aa: CASLPTPRLSYNEQFF
cdr3_nt: TGTGCCAGCCTCCCTACCCCGAGACTTAGCTACAATGAGCAGTTCTTC

v_call: TRBV20-1
clone_size: -
d_call: -
j_call: TRBJ1-2
cdr3_aa: CSAEDTNYGYTF
cdr3_nt: TGCAGTGCCGAGGACACTAACTATGGCTACACCTTC

v_call: TRBV2
clone_size: -
d_call: TRBD1
j_call: TRBJ2-1
cdr3_aa: CASKWQGASNEQFF
cdr3_nt: TGTGCCAGCAAGTGGCAGGGGGCCAGCAATGAGCAGTTCTTC

v_call: TRBV29-1
clone_size: -
d_call: -
j_call: TRBJ2-5
cdr3_aa: CSVTGEGETQYF
cdr3_nt: TGCAGCGTCACAGGGGAGGGGGAGACCCAGTACTTC

v_call: TRBV4-3
clone_size: -
d_call: TRBD1
j_call: TRBJ1-6
cdr3_aa: CASSQVRVTGSDSPLHF
cdr3_nt: TGCGCCAGCAGCCAAGTTCGTGTGACAGGGTCGGATTCACCCCTCCACTTT

v_call: TRBV11-2
clone_size: -
d_call: -
j_call: TRBJ1-5
cdr3_aa: CASSLGTVNNQPQHF
cdr3_nt: TGTGCCAGCAGCTTAGGGACAGTTAACAATCAGCCCCAGCATTTT

v_call: TRBV14
clone_size: once
d_call: TRBD1
j_call: TRBJ2-7
cdr3_aa: CASSQTGQAPYEQYF
cdr3_nt: TGTGCCAGCAGCCAGACGGGACAGGCACCCTACGAGCAGTACTTC

v_call: TRBV12-3/TRBV12-4
clone_size: -
d_call: TRBD1
j_call: TRBJ1-1
cdr3_aa: CASSFAGGTEAFF
cdr3_nt: TGTGCCAGCAGTTTCGCAGGGGGCACTGAAGCTTTCTTT

v_call: TRBV20-1
clone_size: -
d_call: -
j_call: TRBJ2-7
cdr3_aa: CSARVPAPYEQYF
cdr3_nt: TGCAGTGCTAGAGTCCCCGCTCCCTACGAGCAGTACTTC

v_call: TRBV20-1
clone_size: -
d_call: TRBD2
j_call: TRBJ2-7
cdr3_aa: CSARALSGRDYEQYF
cdr3_nt: TGCAGTGCTAGAGCTCTTAGCGGGAGAGACTACGAGCAGTACTTC

v_call: TRBV6-5
clone_size: -
d_call: TRBD1
j_call: TRBJ2-1
cdr3_aa: CASSYSALTGVYNEQFF
cdr3_nt: TGTGCCAGCAGTTACTCGGCGCTGACAGGGGTCTACAATGAGCAGTTCTTC

v_call: TRBV27
clone_size: -
d_call: -
j_call: TRBJ2-3
cdr3_aa: CASSPLSTDTQYF
cdr3_nt: TGTGCCAGCAGCCCCCTCAGCACAGATACGCAGTATTTT

v_call: TRBV7-3
clone_size: -
d_call: -
j_call: TRBJ2-1
cdr3_aa: CASSLWARGVGNEQFF
cdr3_nt: TGTGCCAGCAGTTTGTGGGCGCGGGGAGTAGGGAATGAGCAGTTCTTC

v_call: TRBV6-2/TRBV6-3
clone_size: few
d_call: -
j_call: TRBJ2-1
cdr3_aa: CASSYSRVYNEQFF
cdr3_nt: TGTGCCAGCAGTTACTCCAGGGTCTACAATGAGCAGTTCTTC

v_call: TRBV19
clone_size: -
d_call: -
j_call: TRBJ1-4
cdr3_aa: CASTDSDFGIEKLFF
cdr3_nt: TGTGCCAGTACCGATTCGGATTTCGGGATTGAAAAACTGTTTTTT

v_call: TRBV12-3/TRBV12-4
clone_size: once
d_call: TRBD2
j_call: TRBJ2-1
cdr3_aa: CASSPTGGAYNEQFF
cdr3_nt: TGTGCCAGCAGTCCAACGGGGGGAGCCTACAATGAGCAGTTCTTC

v_call: TRBV13
clone_size: -
d_call: -
j_call: TRBJ2-1
cdr3_aa: CASSPPHGASSGEQFF
cdr3_nt: TGTGCCAGCAGCCCCCCCCACGGGGCTAGCAGTGGTGAGCAGTTCTTC

v_call: TRBV3-1
clone_size: once
d_call: -
j_call: TRBJ1-1
cdr3_aa: CASSQGRITEAFF
cdr3_nt: TGTGCCAGCAGCCAAGGTCGCATAACTGAAGCTTTCTTT

v_call: TRBV23-1
clone_size: -
d_call: TRBD1
j_call: TRBJ1-5
cdr3_aa: CASSRYSHRGRSQPQHF
cdr3_nt: TGCGCCAGCAGCCGATACTCCCACAGGGGGAGAAGCCAGCCCCAGCATTTT

v_call: TRBV2
clone_size: -
d_call: -
j_call: TRBJ1-4
cdr3_aa: CASSVTSTANEKLFF
cdr3_nt: TGTGCCAGCAGTGTGACGTCAACGGCGAATGAAAAACTGTTTTTT

v_call: TRBV30
clone_size: -
d_call: -
j_call: TRBJ2-5
cdr3_aa: CAWDTLQKETQYF
cdr3_nt: TGTGCCTGGGACACCCTGCAGAAAGAGACCCAGTACTTC

v_call: TRBV25-1
clone_size: once
d_call: -
j_call: TRBJ2-1
cdr3_aa: CASSEWDNRDEQFF
cdr3_nt: TGTGCCAGCAGTGAATGGGACAATCGAGATGAGCAGTTCTTC

v_call: TRBV7-2
clone_size: -
d_call: -
j_call: TRBJ1-2
cdr3_aa: CASSWGNGRQGGYTF
cdr3_nt: TGTGCCAGCAGCTGGGGGAACGGGAGGCAAGGTGGCTACACCTTC

v_call: TRBV5-6
clone_size: -
d_call: -
j_call: TRBJ2-5
cdr3_aa: CASSAGGPGETQYF
cdr3_nt: TGTGCCAGCAGCGCCGGGGGGCCTGGGGAGACCCAGTACTTC

v_call: TRBV6-2/TRBV6-3
clone_size: -
d_call: TRBD2
j_call: TRBJ2-7
cdr3_aa: CASKRAGSSYEQYF
cdr3_nt: TGTGCCAGCAAAAGAGCGGGAAGCTCCTACGAGCAGTACTTC

v_call: TRBV20-1
clone_size: -
d_call: TRBD2
j_call: TRBJ2-1
cdr3_aa: CSGCGSNNEQFF
cdr3_nt: TGCAGTGGGTGCGGGAGTAACAATGAGCAGTTCTTC

v_call: TRBV15
clone_size: -
d_call: TRBD2
j_call: TRBJ2-4
cdr3_aa: CATSSPGRDKNIQYF
cdr3_nt: TGTGCCACCAGCAGCCCGGGGAGGGACAAAAACATTCAGTACTTC

v_call: TRBV18
clone_size: few
d_call: -
j_call: TRBJ2-5
cdr3_aa: CASSPSGQETQYF
cdr3_nt: TGTGCCAGCTCACCGAGTGGACAAGAGACCCAGTACTTC

v_call: TRBV20-1
clone_size: -
d_call: TRBD2
j_call: TRBJ2-3
cdr3_aa: CSARGWLAGTDTQYF
cdr3_nt: TGCAGTGCTAGAGGATGGCTAGCGGGCACAGATACGCAGTATTTT

v_call: TRBV9
clone_size: -
d_call: -
j_call: TRBJ1-2
cdr3_aa: CASSVGPGSWGYTF
cdr3_nt: TGTGCCAGCAGCGTAGGCCCCGGAAGCTGGGGCTACACCTTC

v_call: TRBV3-1
clone_size: -
d_call: TRBD2
j_call: TRBJ2-3
cdr3_aa: CASSQSGLAVTDTQYF
cdr3_nt: TGTGCCAGCAGCCAGAGCGGACTAGCGGTCACAGATACGCAGTATTTT

v_call: TRBV27
clone_size: -
d_call: TRBD1
j_call: TRBJ1-5
cdr3_aa: CASSSGTGGRFQPQHF
cdr3_nt: TGTGCCAGCAGTTCGGGTACAGGGGGAAGGTTTCAGCCCCAGCATTTT

v_call: TRBV29-1
clone_size: -
d_call: -
j_call: TRBJ1-4
cdr3_aa: CSAAVGDEKLFF
cdr3_nt: TGCAGCGCCGCGGTGGGGGATGAAAAACTGTTTTTT

v_call: TRBV18
clone_size: -
d_call: -
j_call: TRBJ2-3
cdr3_aa: CASSPLDRLTSTDTQYF
cdr3_nt: TGTGCCAGCTCACCATTGGACAGACTCACTAGCACAGATACGCAGTATTTT

v_call: TRBV7-6
clone_size: -
d_call: -
j_call: TRBJ1-6
cdr3_aa: CASSLVGGGRAPRSPLHF
cdr3_nt: TGTGCCAGCAGCTTAGTGGGTGGGGGCAGGGCCCCGCGTTCACCCCTCCACTTT

v_call: TRBV18
clone_size: -
d_call: TRBD1
j_call: TRBJ2-7
cdr3_aa: CASSLRTGDLYEQYF
cdr3_nt: TGTGCCAGCTCACTACGGACAGGGGATCTCTACGAGCAGTACTTC

v_call: TRBV15
clone_size: -
d_call: -
j_call: TRBJ1-6
cdr3_aa: CATSRGLGASTPLHF
cdr3_nt: TGTGCCACCAGCAGAGGTCTCGGAGCCAGCACACCCCTCCACTTT

v_call: TRBV20-1
clone_size: -
d_call: TRBD1
j_call: TRBJ1-2
cdr3_aa: CSARDRREGATWYGYTF
cdr3_nt: TGCAGTGCTAGAGATCGGCGGGAGGGGGCAACATGGTATGGCTACACCTTC

v_call: TRBV15
clone_size: -
d_call: TRBD1
j_call: TRBJ2-5
cdr3_aa: CATSRDQAGGRETQYF
cdr3_nt: TGTGCCACCAGCAGAGATCAGGCAGGGGGCAGAGAGACCCAGTACTTC

v_call: TRBV29-1
clone_size: -
d_call: -
j_call: TRBJ2-3
cdr3_aa: CSSRVVADTQYF
cdr3_nt: TGCAGCTCCAGGGTCGTCGCAGATACGCAGTATTTT

v_call: TRBV20-1
clone_size: -
d_call: TRBD1
j_call: TRBJ2-7
cdr3_aa: CSASAVGQGFYEQYF
cdr3_nt: TGCAGTGCTAGCGCCGTAGGACAGGGTTTCTACGAGCAGTACTTC

v_call: TRBV6-5
clone_size: -
d_call: TRBD2
j_call: TRBJ2-5
cdr3_aa: CASSYPQRGGQETQYF
cdr3_nt: TGTGCCAGCAGTTATCCACAGCGGGGGGGCCAAGAGACCCAGTACTTC

v_call: TRBV4-1
clone_size: -
d_call: -
j_call: TRBJ2-1
cdr3_aa: CASSPPRGPGSSYNEQFF
cdr3_nt: TGCGCCAGCAGCCCCCCGAGAGGGCCGGGGTCCTCCTACAATGAGCAGTTCTTC

v_call: TRBV10-3
clone_size: -
d_call: -
j_call: TRBJ1-6
cdr3_aa: CAISQGTGQESPLHF
cdr3_nt: TGTGCCATCAGTCAGGGTACCGGGCAGGAGTCACCCCTCCACTTT

v_call: TRBV29-1
clone_size: -
d_call: TRBD2
j_call: TRBJ2-1
cdr3_aa: CSVRNLAGSSYNEQFF
cdr3_nt: TGCAGCGTGAGGAATTTAGCGGGGAGCTCCTACAATGAGCAGTTCTTC

v_call: TRBV12-5
clone_size: -
d_call: -
j_call: TRBJ2-7
cdr3_aa: CASGLRGGAAEQYF
cdr3_nt: TGTGCTAGTGGTTTGCGTGGGGGGGCGGCCGAGCAGTACTTC